This is a list of T cell receptor beta chains from one sample in a study of blood T cell repertoires in COVID-19. Profiling relied on immunoSEQ multiplex PCR, and the TCRdb table lists in-frame clones only, not all of them. Altogether about 310,000 clones are present, 90% being singletons, with the ten largest covering under 1.1%. The sequenced sample was peripheral blood. The receptors come from a woman aged 40 to 49 with COVID-19, enrolled during active disease. Both conserved end residues are part of each CDR3. D genes are given only for firm matches. Some rows mark clone size as missing; the rest say once, few, many or name a class of expanded clone.

TRBJ1-2 | . | TRBV7-9 | TRBD1 | TGTGCCAGCAGCTCCGGGACAGGGGGATTTAACTATGGCTACACCTTC | CASSSGTGGFNYGYTF
TRBJ2-3 | . | TRBV3-1/TRBV3-2 | TRBD2 | TGTGCCAGCAGCCAAGATCGGGGGCGGGGGGACACAGATACGCAGTATTTT | CASSQDRGRGDTDTQYF
TRBJ1-5 | . | TRBV12-3/TRBV12-4 | TRBD1 | TGTGCCAGCAGTCCAGGGGGAGATCAGCCCCAGCATTTT | CASSPGGDQPQHF
TRBJ2-7 | . | TRBV30 | TRBD2 | TGTGCCTGGGAGGGGAGGGAAAGGGACGAGCAGTACTTC | CAWEGRERDEQYF
TRBJ1-2 | . | TRBV21-1 | . | TGTGCCAGCAGCAATGCCCCCCGACTTAACTATGGCTACACCTTC | CASSNAPRLNYGYTF
TRBJ1-1 | . | TRBV7-2 | . | TGTGCCAGCAGCATGACAGCTTTGAACACTGAAGCTTTCTTT | CASSMTALNTEAFF
TRBJ2-2 | . | TRBV23-1 | TRBD1 | TGCGCCAGCAGCCACGTCCGGGACAGGGGAACCGGGGAGCTGTTTTTT | CASSHVRDRGTGELFF
TRBJ1-6 | . | TRBV6-6 | . | TGTGCCAGCAGTCGTGGGGCGACAGCTAGCTCCTATAATTCACCCCTCCACTTT | CASSRGATASSYNSPLHF
TRBJ2-2 | . | TRBV20-1 | . | TGCAGTGCTAGTCCCCTTGACAGGAAAAACACCGGGGAGCTGTTTTTT | CSASPLDRKNTGELFF
TRBJ2-5 | once | TRBV10-3 | . | TGTGCCATCAGTGAGTCCTTGGGTCCGGGAGAGACCCAGTACTTC | CAISESLGPGETQYF
TRBJ1-5 | . | TRBV30 | . | TGTGCCTGGAGCGTAGGAGCTCATCAGCCCCAGCATTTT | CAWSVGAHQPQHF
TRBJ1-4 | . | TRBV5-1 | . | TGCGCCAGCAGCTTGGATCCGGGTGAAAAACTGTTTTTT | CASSLDPGEKLFF
TRBJ1-5 | . | TRBV11-3 | . | TGTGCCAGCAGCTTAGGTCGTTGTCAGCCCCAGCATTTT | CASSLGRCQPQHF
TRBJ2-5 | . | TRBV12-3/TRBV12-4 | TRBD1 | TGTGCCAGCACCGGACAGGGGGAGACCCAGTACTTC | CASTGQGETQYF
TRBJ2-5 | . | TRBV5-1 | . | TGCGCCAGCAGCTTATCGGGAGACCCCCGCGAGACCCAGTACTTC | CASSLSGDPRETQYF
TRBJ1-2 | . | TRBV5-1 | . | TGCGCCAGCAGCTTGGAGGGGATAACTAACTATGGCTACACCTTC | CASSLEGITNYGYTF
TRBJ2-3 | . | TRBV19 | TRBD2 | TGTGCCAGTAGTATCCACCCGGGAGGTTCGCCGACAGATACGCAGTATTTT | CASSIHPGGSPTDTQYF
TRBJ2-7 | . | TRBV4-2 | TRBD1 | TGTGCCAGTTCCGACAGGGGAGCCTCCATTAACTACGAGCAGTACTTC | CASSDRGASINYEQYF
TRBJ1-1 | once | TRBV2 | . | TGTGCCAGCAGTCCAGACAGCATGAACACTGAAGCTTTCTTT | CASSPDSMNTEAFF
TRBJ2-5 | . | TRBV5-4 | TRBD2 | TGTGCCAGCAGCTTGGGGGCGGGGGGACTTCAAGAGACCCAGTACTTC | CASSLGAGGLQETQYF
TRBJ2-3 | . | TRBV4-3 | TRBD2 | TGCGCCAGCAGCCAAGCAACTAGCGGACTCACAGATACGCAGTATTTT | CASSQATSGLTDTQYF
TRBJ2-7 | once | TRBV9 | . | TGTGCCAGCAGCCAAGGAGACAGTAACTACGAGCAGTACTTC | CASSQGDSNYEQYF
TRBJ1-1 | . | TRBV5-5 | . | TGTGCCAGCAGCTTGGTTCAGGGGATGGCGACTGAAGCTTTCTTT | CASSLVQGMATEAFF
TRBJ2-7 | . | TRBV3-1/TRBV3-2 | . | TGTGCCAGCAGCCAAGTGAGCACGCCACTCACTGACTACGAGCAGTACTTC | CASSQVSTPLTDYEQYF
TRBJ2-5 | . | TRBV7-3 | . | TGTGCCAGCAGCCTCACACCTCAACGGCGGGGCCAAGAGACCCAGTACTTC | CASSLTPQRRGQETQYF
TRBJ2-2 | . | TRBV19 | TRBD1 | TGTGCCAGTAGTATAGGACAGGGTGGGCTGTTTTTT | CASSIGQGGLFF
TRBJ2-4 | . | TRBV29-1 | TRBD2 | TGCAGCGTTGGTACGGGAGGGGACATTCAGTACTTC | CSVGTGGDIQYF
TRBJ2-2 | once | TRBV5-1 | . | TGCGCCAGCAGCTTGGCAACGAACACCGGGGAGCTGTTTTTT | CASSLATNTGELFF
TRBJ1-2 | . | TRBV7-3 | . | TGTGCCAGCAGCGGAAGGGGCAGGGGTGAGGGCTACACCTTC | CASSGRGRGEGYTF
TRBJ1-6 | . | TRBV7-2 | . | TGTGCCAGCAGCTCCGACACTTCACCCCTCCACTTT | CASSSDTSPLHF
TRBJ2-3 | . | TRBV28 | TRBD2 | TGTGCCAGCAGTTTCCCCGGGGTAGCGGGGGGGCCGAATACGCAGTATTTT | CASSFPGVAGGPNTQYF
TRBJ1-1 | . | TRBV10-3 | . | TGTGCCACCTCGGGCAGGGCGGACACTGAAGCTTTCTTT | CATSGRADTEAFF
TRBJ1-1 | . | TRBV29-1 | . | TGCAGCGTCGTTCAGGCCATGAACACTGAAGCTTTCTTT | CSVVQAMNTEAFF
TRBJ2-2 | . | TRBV6-5 | . | TGTGCCAGCAAACGAACGGGGGGCGACACCGGGGAGCTGTTTTTT | CASKRTGGDTGELFF
TRBJ2-1 | . | TRBV10-3 | TRBD2 | TGTGCCATCAGTGGGGGGGGAGCGGGGTTCCCTCGGGATGAGCAGTTCTTC | CAISGGGAGFPRDEQFF
TRBJ2-1 | . | TRBV3-1/TRBV3-2 | TRBD2 | TGTGCCAGCAGCCTCTCAGGGACTAGGAGCTACAATGAGCAGTTCTTC | CASSLSGTRSYNEQFF
TRBJ1-5 | . | TRBV6-5 | . | TGTGCCAGCAGTTTCCTCCCTAACAGGGAGCATTTT | CASSFLPNREHF
TRBJ2-2 | . | TRBV7-9 | . | TGTGCCAGCAGCGACCAGCGGACCGACACCGGGGAGCTGTTTTTT | CASSDQRTDTGELFF